This T cell receptor (beta chain) was recovered during a study of blood T cells in healthy people across ages. A second about 7 to 12 cycle PCR used barcoded and J-beta primers. A single record per CDR3 protein comes from TCRdb applying MiXCR to the 5' RACE reads. This table has around 750,000 distinct CDR3 sequences, 53% appearing once. Germline V gene sequence: CDR1 SGDLS, CDR2 YYNGEE. This CDR3 comprises 15 residues. V was pared by 6 bases and J by 4 bases, with 10 bases of the junction left unmatched. Sequencing used blood. The source is a man at least 80 years old in good health. This chain uses TRBV9 with TRBJ2-1; 7 bases are shared with TRBD1. The DNA for the CDR3 is TGTGCCAGCACCTTTGTGGGGACAGATTACAATGAGCAGTTCTTC. Its translation: CASTFVGTDYNEQFF. Full variable domain (remainder filled in from reference TRBV9 and TRBJ2-1): DSGVTQTPKHLITATGQRVTLRCSPRSGDLSVYWYQQSLDQGLQFLIQYYNGEERAKGNILERFSAQQFPDLHSELNLSSLELGDSALYFCASTFVGTDYNEQFFGPGTRLTVL.